The 14 T cell receptor beta chains in this list originate from one sample, sequenced in a study of cytomegalovirus exposure and HLA in healthy donors. Primers included in the PCR were 60 Vbeta and 13 Jbeta primers. Measured with immunoSEQ multiplex PCR; TCRdb has only the in-frame clones, and not every one. Altogether about 93,000 clones are present, around three quarters being singletons, with the ten largest covering roughly 0.6%. The sequencing input was PBMCs. The source is a man under 40 in good health and CMV-seronegative.

A remark on this clone: A read error may produce the germline difference seen at one junction end. V and J are TRBV7-9 and TRBJ2-1; D is possibly TRBD1 (6 bases). Germline CDR1 is SEHNR and CDR2 is FQNEAQ (reference sequence). CDR3 length: 16 amino acids. CDR3 protein: CSSSPPWGLTYNEQFF. The CDR3 nucleotides read TGTTCCAGCAGCCCACCTTGGGGGCTAACCTACAATGAGCAGTTCTTC. The full variable domain, rest sourced from reference TRBV7-9 and TRBJ2-1, is DTGVSQNPRHKITKRGQNVTFRCDPISEHNRLYWYRQTLGQGPEFLTYFQNEAQLEKSRLLSDRFSAERPKGSFSTLEIQRTEQGDSAMYLCSSSPPWGLTYNEQFFGPGTRLTVL.

Concerning this clone: The germline gene is not matched at one end of the junction; a read error may be the cause. The V gene is TRBV6-5, the J gene TRBJ1-1; D call uncertain. The CDR3 is 12 residues long. Germline V gene data show CDR1 as MNHEY and CDR2 as SVGAGI. Written as DNA, the CDR3 is TGTGCCAGCAGCCTATCGAACGCTGAAGCTTTCTTT. Protein sequence: CASSLSNAEAFF.

On this clone itself: In the same sample, other DNA sequences code for this CDR3. This chain uses TRBV2 with TRBJ1-1, with 7 nucleotides matching TRBD1. The CDR3 consists of 16 residues. Germline values: CDR1 SNHLY, CDR2 FYNNEI. V dropped 2 bases and J dropped 6; count of bases not matched to a gene: 12. The DNA of the CDR3 is TGTGCCAGCAGTGAAAGAGGGGGCAGGATGAGGGCTGAAGCTTTCTTT. Its translation: CASSERGGRMRAEAFF.

The chain carries TRBV7-8 and TRBJ1-1; 11 bases align to TRBD1. CDR3 length: 17 amino acids. Looked up from germline, CDR1 is SGHVS and CDR2 is FQNEAQ. J was trimmed by 2 bases and V by 7 bases; bases with no gene match: 12. CDR3 sequence: CASTHPRTGGINTEAFF. DNA of the CDR3: TGTGCCAGCACCCACCCCAGGACAGGGGGCATAAACACTGAAGCTTTCTTT.

This chain's CDR3 is CASGLQRESEQFF. CDR3 coding DNA: TGTGCTAGTGGTCTCCAGAGGGAGAGTGAGCAGTTCTTC. The gene calls are TRBV12-5 and TRBJ2-1; D may be TRBD2 (5 bases). V was pared by 5 bases and J by 9 bases, with 14 bases between. The CDR3 has 13 amino acids. Germline CDR1 and CDR2: LGHNT and FRNRAP.

The J gene is TRBJ1-6, the V gene TRBV6-5; 9 nucleotides agree with TRBD1. Losses at the gene ends were 6 bases for V and 3 bases for J; bases not matched to a gene: 3. The CDR3 extends over 15 amino acids. CDR1 and CDR2 (germline): MNHEY, SVGAGI. This chain's CDR3 is CASRSTGGYNSPLHF. CDR3 DNA sequence: TGTGCCAGCAGGTCGACAGGGGGCTATAATTCACCCCTCCACTTT.

The chain joins TRBV7-8 to TRBJ2-1; 12 bases fit TRBD2. Germline-derived CDR1 and CDR2 are SGHVS and FQNEAQ. The junction had 6 bases not matched to a gene; V was cut back by 4 bases and J by 8 bases. The CDR3 runs to 15 residues. The CDR3 nucleotides are TGTGCCAGCAGCTCCACTAGCGGGAGGATCGATGAGCAGTTCTTC. This sequence encodes CASSSTSGRIDEQFF.

In its sample, this clone was seen once. The V call is TRBV9, the J call TRBJ2-6; 11 bases fit TRBD1. Germline V gene sequence: CDR1 SGDLS, CDR2 YYNGEE. The V segment lost 2 bases and the J segment 3 bases; nucleotides outside the gene matches: 25. The CDR3 length is 24 residues. As DNA, the CDR3 is TGTGCCAGCAGCGTCCAACCTCGGGGTGTCTGGACAGGGGGCGTAGCCTTTGGGGCCAACGTCCTGACTTTC. This encodes CASSVQPRGVWTGGVAFGANVLTF.

The V call is TRBV2, the J call TRBJ2-1; TRBD1 might be the D (6 bases). CDR1 and CDR2 from the germline V gene are SNHLY and FYNNEI. V was trimmed by 11 bases and J by 0 bases, leaving 14 bases between them. This CDR3 has 14 residues. This chain's CDR3 is CALDRDNSYNEQFF. The CDR3 DNA is TGTGCCCTGGACCGGGACAACTCCTACAATGAGCAGTTCTTC.

The chain joins TRBV5-4 to TRBJ2-1, with TRBD2 identical over 10 bases. This CDR3 has 16 residues. The J segment lost 0 bases and the V segment lost 4 bases, leaving 4 bases of the junction unmatched. The germline CDR1 and CDR2 sequences are SGHNT and YYREEE (reference sequence). CDR3 loop: CASSPSGGRSYNEQFF. Written as DNA, the CDR3 is TGTGCCAGCAGCCCTAGCGGGGGTCGCTCCTACAATGAGCAGTTCTTC.

J is TRBJ1-6 and V is TRBV27; the match to TRBD1 covers 9 bases. CDR3 length: 15 residues. From germline, CDR1 is MNHEY and CDR2 SMNVEV (reference sequence). V dropped 5 bases and J dropped 13; count of bases not matched to a gene: 12. The DNA of the CDR3 is TGTGCCAGCAGTCGGGACAGGGTCCCTCCTAGGCCCCTCCACTTT. This codes for CASSRDRVPPRPLHF.

This clone was counted between two and nine times. The J gene is TRBJ1-5, the V gene TRBV4-2; no reliable D call. This CDR3 has 15 amino acids. Germline V gene lookup returns CDR1 LGHNA and CDR2 YNFKEQ. V lost 1 base and J lost 1, with 8 bases in between. The DNA for the CDR3 is TGTGCCAGCAGCCAAGGACCAGGCAGCAATCAGCCCCAGCATTTT. It is translated as CASSQGPGSNQPQHF.

There are a few counts of this clone. V usage is TRBV7-6 and J usage is TRBJ2-7, with 8 bases lining up with TRBD2. The V gene end was trimmed by 1 base and the J gene end by 0 bases; junction bases not matched to a gene: 14. The CDR3 runs 19 residues. Per the germline V gene, CDR1 is SGHVS and CDR2 is FNYEAQ. CDR3 nucleotides: TGTGCCAGCAGCTTAGGTGGGGGACTAGGCTCCTCCGACTCCTACGAGCAGTACTTC. Amino acids: CASSLGGGLGSSDSYEQYF.

The rearrangement uses TRBV29-1 and TRBJ2-7; the D is unclear. Per germline, CDR1 SQVTM and CDR2 ANQGSEA. Trimming took 4 bases from V and 6 from J, leaving 19 bases between them. There are 14 residues in the CDR3. The CDR3 is CSVATKLSPPEQYF. In nucleotides, the CDR3 is TGCAGCGTTGCTACCAAGCTCTCTCCCCCCGAGCAGTACTTC.